This TCR beta chain came from a study of early T cells in non-severe SARS-CoV-2 infection. A single record per CDR3 protein comes from TCRdb applying MiXCR to the 5' RACE reads. The data show tens of thousands of distinct CDR3 sequences, with around 4.2% seen just once and 7% to 10% held by the top ten. With V trimmed by 1 base and J by 1 base, 7 bases remained unmatched. CDR3 size: 17 residues. Germline V gene lookup returns CDR1 SGHAT and CDR2 FQNNGV. Material: whole blood. The receptor was derived from an adult who was a healthcare worker with PCR-confirmed SARS-CoV-2 infection or an uninfected control (not recorded which). The rearrangement uses TRBV11-2 and TRBJ2-3; 8 nucleotides line up with TRBD2. The CDR3 spells CASSLAPGRARTDTQYF. CDR3 nucleotide sequence: TGTGCCAGCAGCTTAGCCCCCGGGAGGGCCCGCACAGATACGCAGTATTTT. The full variable domain, its missing parts supplied by reference TRBV11-2 and TRBJ2-3, is EAGVAQSPRYKIIEKRQSVAFWCNPISGHATLYWYQQILGQGPKLLIQFQNNGVVDDSQLPKDRFSAERLKGVDSTLKIQPAKLEDSAVYLCASSLAPGRARTDTQYFGPGTRLTVL.